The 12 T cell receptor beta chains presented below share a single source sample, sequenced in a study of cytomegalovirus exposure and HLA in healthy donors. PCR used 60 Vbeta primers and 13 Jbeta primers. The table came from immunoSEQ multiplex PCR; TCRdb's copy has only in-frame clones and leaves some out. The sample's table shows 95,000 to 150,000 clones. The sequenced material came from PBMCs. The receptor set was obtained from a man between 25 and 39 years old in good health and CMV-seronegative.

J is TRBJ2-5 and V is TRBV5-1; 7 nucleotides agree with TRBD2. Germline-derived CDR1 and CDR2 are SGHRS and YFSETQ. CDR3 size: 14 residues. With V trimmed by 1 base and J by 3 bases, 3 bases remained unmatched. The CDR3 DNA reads TGCGCCAGCAGCTTGTTGGCGGGAGAAGAGACCCAGTACTTC. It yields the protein CASSLLAGEETQYF. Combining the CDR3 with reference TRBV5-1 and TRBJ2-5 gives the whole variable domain KAGVTQTPRYLIKTRGQQVTLSCSPISGHRSVSWYQQTPGQGLQFLFEYFSETQRNKGNFPGRFSGRQFSNSRSEMNVSTLELGDSALYLCASSLLAGEETQYFGPGTRLLVL.

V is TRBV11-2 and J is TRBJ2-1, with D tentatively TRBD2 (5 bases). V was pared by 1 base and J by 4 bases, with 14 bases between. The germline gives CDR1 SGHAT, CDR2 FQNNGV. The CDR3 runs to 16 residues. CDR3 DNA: TGTGCCAGCAGCTTAGGCCCTTTAGCGCGTTACAATGAGCAGTTCTTC. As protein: CASSLGPLARYNEQFF. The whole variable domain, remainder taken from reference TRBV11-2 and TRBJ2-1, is EAGVAQSPRYKIIEKRQSVAFWCNPISGHATLYWYQQILGQGPKLLIQFQNNGVVDDSQLPKDRFSAERLKGVDSTLKIQPAKLEDSAVYLCASSLGPLARYNEQFFGPGTRLTVL.

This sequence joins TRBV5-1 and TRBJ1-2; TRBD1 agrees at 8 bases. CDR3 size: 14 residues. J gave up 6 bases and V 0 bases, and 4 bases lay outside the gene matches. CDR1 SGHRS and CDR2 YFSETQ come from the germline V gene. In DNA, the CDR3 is TGCGCCAGCAGCTTGGCGCAGGGGGCGCATGGCTACACCTTC. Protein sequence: CASSLAQGAHGYTF. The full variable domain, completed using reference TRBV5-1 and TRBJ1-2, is KAGVTQTPRYLIKTRGQQVTLSCSPISGHRSVSWYQQTPGQGLQFLFEYFSETQRNKGNFPGRFSGRQFSNSRSEMNVSTLELGDSALYLCASSLAQGAHGYTFGSGTRLTVV.

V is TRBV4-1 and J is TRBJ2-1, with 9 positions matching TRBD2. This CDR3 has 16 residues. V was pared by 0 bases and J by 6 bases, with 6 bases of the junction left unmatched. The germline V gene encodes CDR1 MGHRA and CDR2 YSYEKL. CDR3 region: CASSQERTSETNEQFF. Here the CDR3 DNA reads TGCGCCAGCAGCCAAGAGAGGACTAGCGAGACCAATGAGCAGTTCTTC.

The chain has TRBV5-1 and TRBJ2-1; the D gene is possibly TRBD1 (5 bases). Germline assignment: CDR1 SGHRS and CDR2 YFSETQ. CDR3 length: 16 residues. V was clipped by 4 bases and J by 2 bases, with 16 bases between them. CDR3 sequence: CASSPQGNGPYNEQFF. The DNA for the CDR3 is TGCGCCAGCAGCCCGCAGGGTAACGGGCCCTACAATGAGCAGTTCTTC. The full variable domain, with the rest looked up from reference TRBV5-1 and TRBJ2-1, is KAGVTQTPRYLIKTRGQQVTLSCSPISGHRSVSWYQQTPGQGLQFLFEYFSETQRNKGNFPGRFSGRQFSNSRSEMNVSTLELGDSALYLCASSPQGNGPYNEQFFGPGTRLTVL.

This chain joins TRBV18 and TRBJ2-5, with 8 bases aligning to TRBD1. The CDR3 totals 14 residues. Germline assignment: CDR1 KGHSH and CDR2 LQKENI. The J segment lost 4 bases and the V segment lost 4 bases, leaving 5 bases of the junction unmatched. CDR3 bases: TGTGCCAGCTCACTGACAGGGGAAGCAGAGACCCAGTACTTC. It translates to CASSLTGEAETQYF. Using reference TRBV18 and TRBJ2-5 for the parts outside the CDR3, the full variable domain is NAGVMQNPRHLVRRRGQEARLRCSPMKGHSHVYWYRQLPEEGLKFMVYLQKENIIDESGMPKERFSAEFPKEGPSILRIQQVVRGDSAAYFCASSLTGEAETQYFGPGTRLLVL.

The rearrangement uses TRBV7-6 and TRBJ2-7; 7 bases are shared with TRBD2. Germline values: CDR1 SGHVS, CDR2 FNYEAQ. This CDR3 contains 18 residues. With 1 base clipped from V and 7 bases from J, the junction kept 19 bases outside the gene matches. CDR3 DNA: TGTGCCAGCAGCTTAGGGTATCGCGGGAGTCTCTCAACGGTGGAGCAGTACTTC. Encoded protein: CASSLGYRGSLSTVEQYF.

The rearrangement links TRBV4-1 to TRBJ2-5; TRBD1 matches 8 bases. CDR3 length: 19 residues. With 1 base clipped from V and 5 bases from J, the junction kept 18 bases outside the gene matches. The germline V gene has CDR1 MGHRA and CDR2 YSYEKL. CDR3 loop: CASSQGIPAGGELQETQYF. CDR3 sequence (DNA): TGCGCCAGCAGCCAAGGAATTCCAGCAGGGGGCGAACTCCAGGAGACCCAGTACTTC.

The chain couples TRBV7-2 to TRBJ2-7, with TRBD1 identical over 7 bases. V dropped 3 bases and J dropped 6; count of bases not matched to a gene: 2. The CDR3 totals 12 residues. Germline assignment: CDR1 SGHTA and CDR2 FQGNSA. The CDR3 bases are TGTGCCAGCAGCTTCACAGGGGCCGAGCAGTACTTC. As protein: CASSFTGAEQYF.

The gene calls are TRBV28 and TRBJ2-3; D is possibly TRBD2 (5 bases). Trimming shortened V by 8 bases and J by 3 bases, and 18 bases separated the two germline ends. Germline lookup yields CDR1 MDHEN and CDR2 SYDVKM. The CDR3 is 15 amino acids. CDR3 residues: CASDQAGRETDTQYF. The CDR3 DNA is TGTGCCAGCGACCAGGCAGGTCGGGAAACAGATACGCAGTATTTT.

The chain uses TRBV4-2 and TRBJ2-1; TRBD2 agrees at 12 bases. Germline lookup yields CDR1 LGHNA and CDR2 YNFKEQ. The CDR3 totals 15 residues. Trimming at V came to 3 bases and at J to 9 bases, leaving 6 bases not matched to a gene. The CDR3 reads CASSHRLAGDGEQFF. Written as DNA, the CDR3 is TGTGCCAGCAGCCATAGACTAGCGGGAGATGGTGAGCAGTTCTTC.

The CDR3 region has the DNA TGTGCCACCAGCAGGGGGGCATTTCAGCCCCAGCATTTT. Translation: CATSRGAFQPQHF. The chain links TRBV15 to TRBJ1-5; the D gene is possibly TRBD1 (6 bases). Germline V lookup: CDR1 LNHNV, CDR2 YYDKDF (reference sequence). Trimming shortened V by 3 bases and J by 6 bases, and 9 bases separated the two germline ends. This CDR3 is 13 amino acids long.